This TCR beta chain was documented in a study of cytotoxic CD8 clonotypes in ibrutinib-treated CLL. The wider study: There were 11 relapsed/refractory patients and approximately 16 treatment-naive patients, and under 18 were IGHV unmutated.

Whole-study results and caveats: Public clonotypes were uncommon and contracted or stayed stable on treatment.

V lost 0 bases to trimming and J lost 2 bases; unmatched junction nucleotides: 3. The CDR3 is made up of 15 amino acids. CDR1 LGHNA and CDR2 YSLEER come from the germline V gene. The protocol was immunoSEQ multiplex PCR, while the TCRdb copy is restricted to in-frame clones and leaves out a portion. The sample yields under 150,000 clones, 80% to 95% seen once. This clone came up once. Its antigen is not identified. The sequence was obtained from a human donor with chronic lymphocytic leukemia. The V and J genes are TRBV4-3 and TRBJ2-7; TRBD2 agrees at 8 bases. The sample was PBMCs, taken after 12 months of ibrutinib treatment. CDR3 amino acids: CASSQDSGAPYEQYF. The DNA of the CDR3 is TGCGCCAGCAGCCAAGATAGCGGGGCCCCCTACGAGCAGTACTTC.